This T cell receptor beta chain comes out of a study of blood T cells in healthy people across ages. This CDR3 contains 16 residues. V was clipped by 0 bases and J by 2 bases, with 13 bases between them. Germline loops: CDR1 LGHDT, CDR2 YNNKEL (reference sequence). Primers used in a second PCR of about 7 to 11 cycles were a sample-barcoded 5' primer and a J-beta primer mix. From the 5' RACE reads, TCRdb called clonotypes with MiXCR, one entry per CDR3 protein. The repertoire has about 930,000 distinct CDR3 sequences, almost 30% of them found once; the top ten carry roughly 10%. Whole-study findings and limits: The lack of PBMC sorting stopped any conclusive naive versus antigen-experienced comparison.

A note on this clonotype: Antigen: not known.

This sample also appeared in a second study, on T cells of mothers and their children. Per that study: M1S, a second-PCR primer, added sample barcodes and 2-4 random nucleotides.

This receptor was taken from a woman aged 40 to 50 in good health. The specimen was blood. The V gene is TRBV3-1, the J gene TRBJ1-2; the D is unclear. In DNA form, the CDR3 reads TGTGCCAGCAGCCAAGAGTTTAAGATACGAAACTATGGCTACACCTTC. Translated, it gives CASSQEFKIRNYGYTF.